This entry lists 8 T cell receptor beta chains sequenced from one sample in a study of human T cells and chemical hapten exposure (dated by TCRdb to about 2021). Library preparation was by RACE. TCRdb records NextSeq 500 as the sequencer. In-frame beta chains were kept once TCRdb had trimmed the public reads at Q25 with fastp and called clones with MiXCR. Each entry is one CDR3 protein sequence, shown with its most common DNA and genes. This sample gives around 300,000 distinct CDR3 sequences in total; under 9% of them show up just once. Jointly, the top ten make up about 8% of the sample. Read against the paper, the sample's time point label means: patch test 1, 2 weeks after DPC sensitization. In light of the paper, this sample's treatment or condition label describes: therapeutic diphenylcyclopropenone sensitization with weekly scalp DPC. Sequenced material: whole blood, taken in connection with sensitization to the hapten diphenylcyclopropenone (DPC). The receptors come from a young woman with alopecia areata. Some clones in this sample may be carry-over from other donors' samples.

A few counts support this clonotype. The V call is TRBV7-9, the J call TRBJ2-3; D might be TRBD1 (5 bases). Trimming shortened V by 5 bases and J by 2 bases, and 14 bases separated the two germline ends. CDR1 and CDR2 from the germline V gene are SEHNR and FQNEAQ (reference sequence). This CDR3 region has 15 residues. Here the CDR3 reads CASSPQLRVTDTQYF. The CDR3 nucleotides read TGTGCCAGCAGCCCACAACTCAGGGTCACAGATACGCAGTATTTT.

This clonotype occurred many times. The chain employs TRBV11-2 and TRBJ2-3, with D perhaps TRBD2 (6 bases). With 1 base removed from V and 0 bases from J, the gap between germline ends came to 11 bases. The V gene's germline CDR1 is SGHAT and CDR2 FQNNGV. The CDR3 loop spans 16 amino acids. CDR3 residues: CASSLGAGGSTDTQYF. The CDR3 nucleotides are TGTGCCAGCAGCTTAGGAGCCGGGGGTAGCACAGATACGCAGTATTTT.

The rearrangement uses TRBV11-1 and TRBJ2-6; 8 nucleotides agree with TRBD1. The CDR3 is 18 amino acids. Germline values: CDR1 SGHAT, CDR2 FQDESV (reference sequence). The J segment lost 0 bases and the V segment lost 1 base, leaving 5 bases of the junction unmatched. CDR3 in amino acids: CASSLGTGFPSGANVLTF. CDR3 nucleotide sequence: TGTGCCAGCAGCTTAGGGACAGGGTTTCCCTCTGGGGCCAACGTCCTGACTTTC.

This clonotype appeared many times. V is TRBV6-2 or TRBV6-3 and J is TRBJ1-1; perhaps TRBD1 as D (6 bases). V was pared by 8 bases and J by 0 bases, with 10 bases between. Germline V gene lookup returns CDR1 MNHEY and CDR2 SVGEGT. This CDR3 region has 13 residues. The CDR3 loop reads CASGGQLNTEAFF. CDR3 sequence (DNA): TGTGCCAGCGGTGGACAGCTGAACACTGAAGCTTTCTTT.

This clonotype was observed a few times. This chain links TRBV18 with TRBJ1-2; tentatively, D is TRBD1 (5 bases). From germline, CDR1 is KGHSH and CDR2 LQKENI. Trimming shortened V by 3 bases and J by 5 bases, and 10 bases separated the two germline ends. There are 13 residues in the CDR3. In DNA, the CDR3 is TGTGCCAGCTCACCGGACAACAAATATGGCTACACCTTC. Translation gives CASSPDNKYGYTF.

The chain is built from TRBV3-1 and TRBJ2-5, with 7 bases lining up with TRBD2. Germline CDR1 is LGHDT and CDR2 is YNNKEL (reference sequence). The V and J ends lost 4 bases and 1 base, in that order; junction bases with no gene match: 6. This CDR3 is 15 amino acids long. The CDR3 sequence: CASSLLAGVQETQYF. In DNA, the CDR3 is TGTGCCAGCAGCCTACTGGCGGGGGTCCAAGAGACCCAGTACTTC.

This clonotype occurred many times. The chain carries TRBV10-3 and TRBJ1-1, with D perhaps TRBD1 (5 bases). The CDR3 loop spans 16 amino acids. V lost 6 bases and J 4 bases, leaving 21 bases between the germline ends. Germline CDR1 and CDR2: ENHRY and SYGVKD. In DNA, the CDR3 is TGTGCCATCAGCCCTACGCGGGGGATAACGGGCACTGAAGCTTTCTTT. Protein sequence: CAISPTRGITGTEAFF.

This clonotype was recorded a few times. The V call is TRBV18, the J call TRBJ1-1; D remains unclear. Germline lookup yields CDR1 KGHSH and CDR2 LQKENI. This CDR3 is built from 14 residues. The germline V and J ends were trimmed by 4 bases and 1 base, with 10 bases remaining between them. CDR3 bases: TGTGCCAGCTCACGGACCAACGGGAACACTGAAGCTTTCTTT. The encoded protein is CASSRTNGNTEAFF.